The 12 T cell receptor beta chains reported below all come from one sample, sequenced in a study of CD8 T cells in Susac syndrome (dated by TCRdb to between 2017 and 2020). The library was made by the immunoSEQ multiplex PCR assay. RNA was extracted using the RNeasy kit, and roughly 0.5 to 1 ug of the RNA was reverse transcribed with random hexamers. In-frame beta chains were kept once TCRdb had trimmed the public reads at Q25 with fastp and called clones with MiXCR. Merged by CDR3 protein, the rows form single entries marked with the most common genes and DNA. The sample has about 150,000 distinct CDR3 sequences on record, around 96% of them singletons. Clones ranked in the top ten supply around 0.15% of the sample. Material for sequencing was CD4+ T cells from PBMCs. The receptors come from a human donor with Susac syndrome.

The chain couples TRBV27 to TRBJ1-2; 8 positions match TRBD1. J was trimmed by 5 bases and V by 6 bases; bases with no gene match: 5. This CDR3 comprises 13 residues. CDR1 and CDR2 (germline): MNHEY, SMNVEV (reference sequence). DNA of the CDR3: TGTGCCAGCAGCTCGGACAGGGCATATGGCTACACCTTC. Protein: CASSSDRAYGYTF.

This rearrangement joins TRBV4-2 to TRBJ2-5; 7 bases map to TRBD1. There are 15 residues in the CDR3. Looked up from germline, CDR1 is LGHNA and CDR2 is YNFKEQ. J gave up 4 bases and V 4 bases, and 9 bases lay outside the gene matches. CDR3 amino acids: CASSPRQGGGETQYF. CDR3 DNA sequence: TGTGCCAGCAGCCCCCGACAGGGTGGAGGAGAGACCCAGTACTTC.

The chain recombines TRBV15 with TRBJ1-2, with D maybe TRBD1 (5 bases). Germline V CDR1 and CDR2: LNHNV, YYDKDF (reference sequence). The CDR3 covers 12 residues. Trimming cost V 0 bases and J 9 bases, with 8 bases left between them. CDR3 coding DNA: TGTGCCACCAGCAGAGATCAGGGACGCTACACCTTC. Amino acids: CATSRDQGRYTF.

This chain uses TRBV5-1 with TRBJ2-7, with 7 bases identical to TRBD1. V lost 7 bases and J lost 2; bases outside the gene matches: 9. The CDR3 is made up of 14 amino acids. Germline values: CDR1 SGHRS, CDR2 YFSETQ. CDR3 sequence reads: CASAERGTAYEQYF. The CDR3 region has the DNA TGCGCCAGCGCAGAGAGGGGGACAGCCTACGAGCAGTACTTC. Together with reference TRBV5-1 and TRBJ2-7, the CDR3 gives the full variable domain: KAGVTQTPRYLIKTRGQQVTLSCSPISGHRSVSWYQQTPGQGLQFLFEYFSETQRNKGNFPGRFSGRQFSNSRSEMNVSTLELGDSALYLCASAERGTAYEQYFGPGTRLTVT.

The CDR3 bases are TGTGCTAGTGGTTTGGACGGAGGGACCCAGTACTTC. Translation: CASGLDGGTQYF. The V gene is TRBV12-5, the J gene TRBJ2-5; a weak D match, TRBD2 (5 bases). Deletions cut 1 base from V and 7 bases from J, with 7 bases between. CDR1 is LGHNT and CDR2 is FRNRAP in the germline V gene. There are 12 residues in the CDR3.

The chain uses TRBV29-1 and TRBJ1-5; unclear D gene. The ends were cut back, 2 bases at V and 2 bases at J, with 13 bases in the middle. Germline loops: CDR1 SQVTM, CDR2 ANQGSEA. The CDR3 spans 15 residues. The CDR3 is CSVETRLRGNQPQHF. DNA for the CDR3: TGCAGCGTTGAAACCAGGCTAAGGGGCAATCAGCCCCAGCATTTT. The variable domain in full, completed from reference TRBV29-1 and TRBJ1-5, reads SAVISQKPSRDICQRGTSLTIQCQVDSQVTMMFWYRQQPGQSLTLIATANQGSEATYESGFVIDKFPISRPNLTFSTLTVSNMSPEDSSIYLCSVETRLRGNQPQHFGDGTRLSIL.

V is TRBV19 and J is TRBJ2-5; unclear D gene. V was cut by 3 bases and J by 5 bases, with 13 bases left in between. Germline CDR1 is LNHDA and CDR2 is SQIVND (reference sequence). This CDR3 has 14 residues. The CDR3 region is CASSIDSIGETQYF. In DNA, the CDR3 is TGTGCCAGTAGTATTGACTCCATCGGGGAGACCCAGTACTTC.

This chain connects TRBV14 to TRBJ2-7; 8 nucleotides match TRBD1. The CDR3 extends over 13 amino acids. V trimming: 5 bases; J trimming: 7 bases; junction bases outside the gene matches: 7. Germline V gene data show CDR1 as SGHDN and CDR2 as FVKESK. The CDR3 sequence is CASSFTGGGEQYF. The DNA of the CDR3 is TGTGCCAGCAGCTTTACAGGGGGTGGTGAGCAGTACTTC.

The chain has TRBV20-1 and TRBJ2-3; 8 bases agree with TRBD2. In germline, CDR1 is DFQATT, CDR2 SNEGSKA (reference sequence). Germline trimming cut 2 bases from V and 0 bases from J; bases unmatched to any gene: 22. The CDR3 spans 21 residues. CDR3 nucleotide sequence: TGCAGTGCTAGACCCTTCCTCCGGGTGGCGGGGGGCCACCTAAGCACAGATACGCAGTATTTT. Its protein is CSARPFLRVAGGHLSTDTQYF.

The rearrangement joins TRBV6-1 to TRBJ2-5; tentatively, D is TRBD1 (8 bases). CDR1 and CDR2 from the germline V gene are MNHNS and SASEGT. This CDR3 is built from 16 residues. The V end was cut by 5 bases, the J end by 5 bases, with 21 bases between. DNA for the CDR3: TGTGCCAGCAGTCCTATACGGACAGGGCGGGGGGAGACCCAGTACTTC. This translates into CASSPIRTGRGETQYF.

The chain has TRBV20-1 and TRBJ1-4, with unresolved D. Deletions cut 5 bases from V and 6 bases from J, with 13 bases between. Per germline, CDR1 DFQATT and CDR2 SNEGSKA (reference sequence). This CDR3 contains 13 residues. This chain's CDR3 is CSAPRTPDEKLFF. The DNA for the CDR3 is TGCAGTGCTCCGCGTACCCCGGATGAAAAACTGTTTTTT.

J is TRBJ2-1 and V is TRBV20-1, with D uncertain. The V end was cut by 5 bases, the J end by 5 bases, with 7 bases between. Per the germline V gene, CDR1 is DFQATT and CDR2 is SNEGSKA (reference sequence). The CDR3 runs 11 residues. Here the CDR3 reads CSASRDNEQFF. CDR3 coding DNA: TGCAGTGCTTCAAGGGACAATGAGCAGTTCTTC.